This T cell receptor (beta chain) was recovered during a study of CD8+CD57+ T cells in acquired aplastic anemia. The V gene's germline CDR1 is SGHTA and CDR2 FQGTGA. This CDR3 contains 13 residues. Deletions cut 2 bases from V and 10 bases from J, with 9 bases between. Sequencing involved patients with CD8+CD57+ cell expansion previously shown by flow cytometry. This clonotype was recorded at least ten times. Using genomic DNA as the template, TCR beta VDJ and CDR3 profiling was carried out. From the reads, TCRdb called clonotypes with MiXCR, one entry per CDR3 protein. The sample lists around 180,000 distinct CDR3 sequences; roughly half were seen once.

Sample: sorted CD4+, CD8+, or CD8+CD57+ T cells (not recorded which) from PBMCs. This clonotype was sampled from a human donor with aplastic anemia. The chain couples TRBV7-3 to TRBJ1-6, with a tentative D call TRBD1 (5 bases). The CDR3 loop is CASSLGARSPLHF. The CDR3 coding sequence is TGTGCCAGCAGCTTAGGGGCGAGGTCACCCCTCCACTTT.